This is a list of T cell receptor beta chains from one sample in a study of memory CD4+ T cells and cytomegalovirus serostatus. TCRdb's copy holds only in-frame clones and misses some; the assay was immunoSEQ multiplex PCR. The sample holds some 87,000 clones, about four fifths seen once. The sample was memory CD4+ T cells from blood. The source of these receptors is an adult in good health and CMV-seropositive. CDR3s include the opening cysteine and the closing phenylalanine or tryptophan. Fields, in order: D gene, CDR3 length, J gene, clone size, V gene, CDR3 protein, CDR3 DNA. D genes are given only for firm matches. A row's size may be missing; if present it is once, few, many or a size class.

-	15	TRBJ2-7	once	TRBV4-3	CASSQRQDFPYEQYF	TGCGCCAGCAGCCAGCGACAGGATTTCCCCTACGAGCAGTACTTC
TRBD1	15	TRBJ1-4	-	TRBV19	CASSGHRGRREKLFF	TGTGCCAGTAGTGGTCACAGGGGGCGAAGAGAAAAACTGTTTTTT
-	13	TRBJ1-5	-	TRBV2	CASSEGHDQPQHF	TGTGCCAGCAGTGAAGGACATGATCAGCCCCAGCATTTT
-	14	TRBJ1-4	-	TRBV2	CASRTIWVGEKLFF	TGTGCCAGCAGGACGATCTGGGTGGGGGAAAAACTGTTTTTT
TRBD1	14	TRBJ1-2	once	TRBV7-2	CASSRDRGAYGYTF	TGTGCCAGCAGCCGGGACAGGGGAGCCTATGGCTACACCTTC
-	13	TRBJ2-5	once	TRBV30	CAWRPRAGETQYF	TGTGCCTGGAGGCCCCGGGCTGGGGAGACCCAGTACTTC
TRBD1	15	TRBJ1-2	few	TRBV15	CATSPRDRNLYGYTF	TGTGCCACCAGCCCCCGGGACAGAAACCTCTATGGCTACACCTTC
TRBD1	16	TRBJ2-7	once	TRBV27	CASSHRPGQPHSEQYF	TGTGCCAGCAGTCACCGACCGGGACAGCCACATAGCGAGCAGTACTTC
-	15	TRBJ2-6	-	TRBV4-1	CASTHTGAGANVLTF	TGCGCCAGCACACATACAGGAGCTGGGGCCAACGTCCTGACTTTC
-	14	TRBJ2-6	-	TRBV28	CASISGSGANVLTF	TGTGCCAGCATCTCCGGCTCTGGGGCCAACGTCCTGACTTTC
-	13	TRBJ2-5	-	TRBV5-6	CASSRAPEATQYF	TGTGCCAGCAGCCGGGCTCCCGAAGCGACCCAGTACTTC
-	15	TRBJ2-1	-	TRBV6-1	CASRGVGQVNNEQFF	TGTGCCAGCAGGGGAGTGGGTCAGGTAAACAATGAGCAGTTCTTC
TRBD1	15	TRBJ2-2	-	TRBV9	CASSVTTGFTGELFF	TGTGCCAGCAGCGTAACGACAGGGTTCACCGGGGAGCTGTTTTTT
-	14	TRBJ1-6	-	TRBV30	CAWRAWDKNSPLHF	TGTGCCTGGAGGGCTTGGGACAAAAATTCACCCCTCCACTTT
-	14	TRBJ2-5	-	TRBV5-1	CASSLSWAQETQYF	TGCGCCAGCAGCTTGTCTTGGGCCCAAGAGACCCAGTACTTC
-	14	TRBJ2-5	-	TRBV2	CASTWGGFQETQYF	TGTGCCAGCACCTGGGGCGGGTTCCAAGAGACCCAGTACTTC
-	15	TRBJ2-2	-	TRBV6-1	CASSENMGRTGELFF	TGTGCCAGCAGTGAAAACATGGGCAGGACCGGGGAGCTGTTTTTT
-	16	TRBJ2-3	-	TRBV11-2	CASSLSGRGRTDTQYF	TGTGCCAGCAGCTTATCGGGGCGGGGCCGCACAGATACGCAGTATTTT
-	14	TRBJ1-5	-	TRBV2	CASTVWGVGQPQHF	TGTGCCAGCACGGTATGGGGGGTCGGACAGCCCCAGCATTTT
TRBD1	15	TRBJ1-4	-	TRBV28	CASSWGDRINEKLFF	TGTGCCAGCAGCTGGGGGGACAGGATTAATGAAAAACTGTTTTTT
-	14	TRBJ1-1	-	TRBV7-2	CASSYGSANTEAFF	TGTGCCAGCAGCTACGGGAGCGCGAACACTGAAGCTTTCTTT
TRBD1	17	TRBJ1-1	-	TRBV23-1	CASSRHRDRVPNTEAFF	TGCGCCAGCAGTCGCCACCGGGACAGGGTGCCGAACACTGAAGCTTTCTTT
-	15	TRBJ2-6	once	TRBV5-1	CASSLAGTGANVLTF	TGCGCCAGCAGCTTGGCAGGGACTGGGGCCAACGTCCTGACTTTC
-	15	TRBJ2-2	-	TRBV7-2	CASSPSGVRGGELFF	TGTGCCAGCAGCCCATCGGGGGTCCGGGGCGGGGAGCTGTTTTTT
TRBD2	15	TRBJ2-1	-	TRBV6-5	CASSSLGGRGGEQFF	TGTGCCAGCAGTTCCCTAGGCGGGAGGGGAGGTGAGCAGTTCTTC
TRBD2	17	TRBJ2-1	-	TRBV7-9	CASSPPTSGRLSNEQFF	TGTGCCAGCAGCCCCCCGACTAGCGGGAGACTTAGCAATGAGCAGTTCTTC
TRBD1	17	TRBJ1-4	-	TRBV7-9	CASSTRLTTGDNEKLFF	TGTGCCAGCAGCACCCGATTAACGACAGGGGATAATGAAAAACTGTTTTTT
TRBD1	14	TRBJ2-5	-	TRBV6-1	CASSPRQGQETQYF	TGTGCCAGCAGCCCCCGACAGGGCCAAGAGACCCAGTACTTC
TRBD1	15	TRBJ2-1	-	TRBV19	CASSPGQGGYNEQFF	TGTGCCAGTAGTCCCGGACAGGGTGGTTACAATGAGCAGTTCTTC
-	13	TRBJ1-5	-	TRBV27	CASSPNPGQPQHF	TGTGCCAGCAGCCCTAACCCTGGTCAGCCCCAGCATTTT
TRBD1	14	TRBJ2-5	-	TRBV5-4	CASSFLQGRQTQYF	TGTGCCAGCAGCTTCCTACAGGGGCGGCAGACCCAGTACTTC
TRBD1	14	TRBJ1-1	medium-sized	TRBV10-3	CAISDGTGYTEAFF	TGTGCCATCAGTGATGGGACAGGGTACACTGAAGCTTTCTTT
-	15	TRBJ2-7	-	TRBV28	CASSFGTPPGDEQYF	TGTGCCAGCAGTTTCGGGACCCCCCCCGGTGACGAGCAGTACTTC
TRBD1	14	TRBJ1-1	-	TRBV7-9	CASSLGGGGISAFF	TGTGCCAGCAGCTTAGGCGGAGGGGGCATATCAGCTTTCTTT
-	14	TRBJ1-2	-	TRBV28	CASSRMSDPYGYTF	TGTGCCAGCAGCAGGATGTCCGACCCCTATGGCTACACCTTC
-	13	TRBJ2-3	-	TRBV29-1	CSVGGGLTDTQYF	TGCAGCGTTGGTGGGGGGCTCACAGATACGCAGTATTTT
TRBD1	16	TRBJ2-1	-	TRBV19	CASSIRDRGHYNEQFF	TGTGCCAGTAGTATACGGGACAGGGGGCACTACAATGAGCAGTTCTTC
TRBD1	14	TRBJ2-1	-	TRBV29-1	CSAERDRGQYEQFF	TGCAGCGCCGAGCGGGACAGGGGTCAGTATGAGCAGTTCTTC
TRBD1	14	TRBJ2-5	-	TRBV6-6	CASSDSGTEETQYF	TGTGCCAGCAGTGACTCCGGGACAGAAGAGACCCAGTACTTC
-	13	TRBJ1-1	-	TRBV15	CATRTAMNTEAFF	TGTGCCACCAGAACAGCGATGAACACTGAAGCTTTCTTT
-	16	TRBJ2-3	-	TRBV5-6	CASSLFSGGTTDTQYF	TGTGCCAGCAGCTTGTTTAGCGGTGGAACCACAGATACGCAGTATTTT
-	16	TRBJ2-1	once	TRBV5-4	CASSRSSSRSYNEQFF	TGTGCCAGCAGCAGATCTAGTTCGAGGTCCTACAATGAGCAGTTCTTC
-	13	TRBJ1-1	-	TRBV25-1	CASSNYGGTEAFF	TGTGCCAGCAGTAACTACGGGGGAACTGAAGCTTTCTTT
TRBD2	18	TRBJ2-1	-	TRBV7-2	CASSGLAGGRGGYNEQFF	TGTGCCAGCAGCGGGCTAGCGGGAGGGCGGGGTGGCTACAATGAGCAGTTCTTC